This is a list of T cell receptor beta chains from one sample in a study of shared clonotypes between healthy human individuals. Clones were read by immunoSEQ multiplex PCR, and TCRdb kept only the in-frame ones, dropping some. This table holds hundreds of thousands of clones, about 91% found once. Sequencing was done on a sample of naive CD8+ T cells sorted from blood. All receptors come from a man aged 30 to 45 in good health. Both conserved end residues are part of each CDR3. The order of the fields is D gene, V gene, J gene, CDR3 protein, CDR3 DNA. D genes are given only for firm matches.

d_gene: TRBD2; v_gene: TRBV7-3; j_gene: TRBJ2-3; CDR3aa: CASSLSTGGSTDTQYF; CDR3nt: TGTGCCAGCAGCTTGTCGACGGGAGGGAGCACAGATACGCAGTATTTT
d_gene: -; v_gene: TRBV28; j_gene: TRBJ2-7; CDR3aa: CASRPLVGRNEQYF; CDR3nt: TGTGCCAGCAGACCCCTGGTCGGGAGAAACGAGCAGTACTTC
d_gene: -; v_gene: TRBV9; j_gene: TRBJ1-1; CDR3aa: CASSPPDRRGMNTEAFF; CDR3nt: TGTGCCAGCAGCCCACCCGACCGGAGGGGCATGAACACTGAAGCTTTCTTT
d_gene: -; v_gene: TRBV14; j_gene: TRBJ1-6; CDR3aa: CASSQDSASLSSYNSPLHF; CDR3nt: TGTGCCAGCAGCCAAGATTCAGCGTCTCTGAGCTCCTATAATTCACCCCTCCACTTT
d_gene: -; v_gene: TRBV27; j_gene: TRBJ2-5; CDR3aa: CASKSPGFTGIRETQYF; CDR3nt: TGTGCCAGCAAATCCCCGGGTTTTACAGGGATCCGAGAGACCCAGTACTTC
d_gene: TRBD2; v_gene: TRBV4-1; j_gene: TRBJ2-3; CDR3aa: CASSPGLAGADTQYF; CDR3nt: TGCGCCAGCAGCCCAGGACTAGCGGGAGCGGATACGCAGTATTTT
d_gene: -; v_gene: TRBV28; j_gene: TRBJ2-3; CDR3aa: CASSPRYRNPSTDTQYF; CDR3nt: TGTGCCAGCAGTCCCCGCTACCGAAACCCTAGCACAGATACGCAGTATTTT
d_gene: TRBD1; v_gene: TRBV18; j_gene: TRBJ1-1; CDR3aa: CASSPPVRGRNTEAFF; CDR3nt: TGTGCCAGCTCACCACCAGTCAGGGGGCGGAACACTGAAGCTTTCTTT
d_gene: TRBD1; v_gene: TRBV10-3; j_gene: TRBJ1-2; CDR3aa: CAITPEPRQGGNGYTF; CDR3nt: TGTGCCATCACCCCGGAACCACGACAGGGAGGCAATGGCTACACCTTC
d_gene: -; v_gene: TRBV4-1; j_gene: TRBJ2-1; CDR3aa: CASSQVSSSYNEQFF; CDR3nt: TGCGCCAGCAGCCAAGTTTCGAGCTCCTACAATGAGCAGTTCTTC
d_gene: -; v_gene: TRBV11-2; j_gene: TRBJ2-1; CDR3aa: CASSFASEPYNEQFF; CDR3nt: TGTGCCAGCAGCTTTGCTAGCGAGCCCTACAATGAGCAGTTCTTC
d_gene: TRBD2; v_gene: TRBV7-8; j_gene: TRBJ2-7; CDR3aa: CASSPRTSGSYEQYF; CDR3nt: TGTGCCAGCAGCCCACGGACTAGCGGCTCCTACGAGCAGTACTTC
d_gene: -; v_gene: TRBV4-2; j_gene: TRBJ2-3; CDR3aa: CASSQDMFGREFTDTQYF; CDR3nt: TGTGCCAGCAGCCAAGATATGTTTGGCAGGGAGTTCACAGATACGCAGTATTTT
d_gene: -; v_gene: TRBV7-8; j_gene: TRBJ2-3; CDR3aa: CASSLDAADTQYF; CDR3nt: TGTGCCAGCAGCTTAGATGCCGCGGATACGCAGTATTTT
d_gene: -; v_gene: TRBV6-5; j_gene: TRBJ2-6; CDR3aa: CASSQSYSGANVLTF; CDR3nt: TGTGCCAGCAGTCAGAGTTACTCTGGGGCCAACGTCCTGACTTTC
d_gene: -; v_gene: TRBV5-1; j_gene: TRBJ1-1; CDR3aa: CASSPLNGGTEAFF; CDR3nt: TGCGCCAGCAGCCCATTAAATGGCGGCACTGAAGCTTTCTTT
d_gene: -; v_gene: TRBV7-9; j_gene: TRBJ2-1; CDR3aa: CASSLATYNEQFF; CDR3nt: TGTGCCAGCAGCTTAGCCACGTACAATGAGCAGTTCTTC
d_gene: -; v_gene: TRBV2; j_gene: TRBJ1-4; CDR3aa: CASSLRQATNEKLFF; CDR3nt: TGTGCCAGCAGTCTCCGACAGGCAACTAATGAAAAACTGTTTTTT
d_gene: TRBD2; v_gene: TRBV5-6; j_gene: TRBJ2-5; CDR3aa: CASSLGLAGARQETQYF; CDR3nt: TGTGCCAGCAGCTTGGGACTAGCGGGAGCAAGGCAAGAGACCCAGTACTTC
d_gene: -; v_gene: TRBV9; j_gene: TRBJ2-3; CDR3aa: CASSVEGQYTDTQYF; CDR3nt: TGTGCCAGCAGCGTAGAGGGGCAATACACAGATACGCAGTATTTT
d_gene: -; v_gene: TRBV19; j_gene: TRBJ1-4; CDR3aa: CASRLVGATNEKLFF; CDR3nt: TGTGCCAGTCGCCTGGTGGGGGCAACTAATGAAAAACTGTTTTTT
d_gene: -; v_gene: TRBV27; j_gene: TRBJ2-1; CDR3aa: CASSTPESSYNEQFF; CDR3nt: TGTGCCAGCAGTACACCTGAGAGCTCCTACAATGAGCAGTTCTTC
d_gene: -; v_gene: TRBV4-1; j_gene: TRBJ2-1; CDR3aa: CASSPGTSYNEQFF; CDR3nt: TGCGCCAGCAGCCCGGGGACTTCCTACAATGAGCAGTTCTTC
d_gene: -; v_gene: TRBV7-9; j_gene: TRBJ2-6; CDR3aa: CASSHGRGGSGANVLTF; CDR3nt: TGTGCCAGCAGCCACGGACGAGGGGGCTCTGGGGCCAACGTCCTGACTTTC
d_gene: -; v_gene: TRBV27; j_gene: TRBJ2-7; CDR3aa: CASWSSPYYEQYF; CDR3nt: TGTGCCAGCTGGTCATCCCCCTACTACGAGCAGTACTTC
d_gene: TRBD2; v_gene: TRBV9; j_gene: TRBJ2-5; CDR3aa: CASSVTSGSFRETQYF; CDR3nt: TGTGCCAGCAGCGTAACTAGCGGGTCTTTTCGGGAGACCCAGTACTTC